The rows below give T cell receptor beta chains drawn from one sample of a study of T cell responses to AZD1222 COVID-19 vaccine. Only in-frame clones appear in the TCRdb table, and some are missing; sequencing was by immunoSEQ multiplex PCR. The table lists 150,000 or so clones, almost 95% of them singletons. This material consisted of peripheral blood, taken on day 0 of AZD1222 vaccination. The source is an adult in good health. The CDR3 runs from the conserved cysteine through the conserved F or W.

TRBJ1-3	13	TRBV30	CAWSVERGNTIYF
TRBJ1-1	16	TRBV18	CASSPEQGLVNTEAFF
TRBJ1-2	15	TRBV5-1	CASSLEPASNYGYTF
TRBJ1-5	15	TRBV4-3	CASSQDGTTNQPQHF
TRBJ2-7	18	TRBV4-2	CASSQAPKGGVLPYEQYF
TRBJ2-2	19	TRBV21-1	CASTPVHPRRTVVPGELFF
TRBJ1-2	15	TRBV6-2/TRBV6-3	CASSYRGQGPYGYTF
TRBJ2-3	18	TRBV5-1	CASSLEGTSGSWADTQYF
TRBJ1-2	15	TRBV5-5	CASSPGGFINYGYTF
TRBJ2-7	14	TRBV28	CASSGVGPVNEQYF
TRBJ1-5	14	TRBV10-3	CAISDRGASQPQHF
TRBJ2-1	18	TRBV27	CASSSPIAGTPEYNEQFF
TRBJ2-1	14	TRBV30	CAWSGRTGLTEQFF
TRBJ1-5	14	TRBV18	CASSPVLSNQPQHF
TRBJ1-2	13	TRBV15	CATSRDSGYGYTF
TRBJ2-1	11	TRBV27	CASTTYNEQFF